This T cell receptor beta chain was obtained from a study of blood T cell repertoires in COVID-19. Study as a whole: COVID-19 samples from acute and convalescent phases originated in the United States, Italy and Spain. PBMCs, B-cell-depleted T cells, or T cells were the source of the cDNA or gDNA that made up the material.

In the original analysis: How many nucleated cells were present was estimated from reference gene primer amplification. This table comes from immunoSEQ multiplex PCR, and its TCRdb copy is limited to in-frame clones, with some not included. The V and J calls and clone size are taken from that table; D and trimming were inferred from the DNA. The table includes 210,000 or so clones, under 90% detected once. The CDR3 is made up of 16 amino acids. The V end lost 0 bases, the J end lost 7 bases, and 14 bases lay between the germline ends. Germline values: CDR1 SGHRS, CDR2 YFSETQ. The chain carries TRBV5-1 and TRBJ1-6, with D uncertain. Sequencing was done on a sample of peripheral blood. The clonotype comes from a man aged 45 to 65 with acute or convalescent COVID-19. The CDR3 here is CASSLAVLQSNSPLHF. The CDR3 DNA follows: TGCGCCAGCAGCTTGGCCGTCCTCCAAAGCAATTCACCCCTCCACTTT.